This T cell receptor (beta chain) was captured by sequencing in a study of blood T cell repertoires in COVID-19 (dated by TCRdb to 2018 to 2021). The study in broad terms: Samples from collaborators originated in the United States, Italy and Spain and spanned both the acute and convalescent phases of COVID-19. The prospective study material was composed of cDNA or gDNA derived from T cells, B-cell-depleted T cells, or PBMCs. The dataset comprised deeply sampled blood TCRbeta repertoires from subjects exposed to, actively infected with, or recovered from COVID-19. The repertoires were released in a freely available public database meant as a resource for research on the immune response to SARS-CoV-2. Samples came from the ongoing ImmuneRACE study (first 160 participants) plus 1,254 subjects from 6 global collaborators. A de-identified subject ID, COVID-19 status, age in years and sex were almost always included in the sample metadata. Where available, HLA class I and class II types were taken from metadata supplied by the sample provider and were not determined by assay-based typing. Study-level results and caveats: How much clinical and demographic metadata was included differed by source and by participant, and the metadata was provided uncurated.

The collaborating institutions used their own protocols to collect whole blood in K2EDTA tubes. For TCRbeta analysis, collaborators shipped samples in one of three forms: frozen whole blood, isolated PBMCs, or DNA extracted from either of those sample types. TCRbeta CDR3 regions were amplified from genomic DNA by means of the immunoSEQ Assay, a bias-controlled multiplex PCR. Per the authors' processing: Within the assay, amplification of reference gene primers was used to estimate how many nucleated cells each sample contained. To quantify the absolute abundance of each unique TCRbeta CDR3 rearrangement, sequence reads were collapsed and filtered. For each sample, productive Simpson clonality was calculated by taking the square root of Simpson's diversity index across productive rearrangements. TCRdb re-hosts the immuneACCESS table, in-frame sequences only. Its copies lack some clones; in the studies checked, an unresolved V gene accounts for under half of them, and the cause for the rest is not known. Clonal size and the V and J genes are those of that table, whereas D and trimming came from the DNA. For this sample the table gives some 40,000 clones, of which around nine tenths were detected only once. About 2.1% of the sample is held by the ten biggest clonotypes.

Sequences SGHRS (CDR1) and YFSETQ (CDR2) are obtained from the germline V gene. The CDR3 runs 16 residues from the cysteine to the phenylalanine. The only DNA kept is the CDR3, 48 bases in frame from the first base. V is clipped by 2 bases and J by 2 bases, and the sequence between their germline boundaries is 16 bases long. With respect to this clone: There is no known antigen for this receptor. No base quality information exists; no much larger clone differs at one position.

The source material was peripheral blood. The chain is encoded by TRBV5-1 joined to TRBJ1-1; a weak D assignment points to TRBD1 (5 bases agree). The receptor comes from a human donor in a cohort sampled during active COVID-19. CDR3 loop: CASSFAPGAGNTEAFF. The DNA is as follows: TGCGCCAGCAGCTTTGCCCCTGGGGCGGGAAACACTGAAGCTTTCTTT.